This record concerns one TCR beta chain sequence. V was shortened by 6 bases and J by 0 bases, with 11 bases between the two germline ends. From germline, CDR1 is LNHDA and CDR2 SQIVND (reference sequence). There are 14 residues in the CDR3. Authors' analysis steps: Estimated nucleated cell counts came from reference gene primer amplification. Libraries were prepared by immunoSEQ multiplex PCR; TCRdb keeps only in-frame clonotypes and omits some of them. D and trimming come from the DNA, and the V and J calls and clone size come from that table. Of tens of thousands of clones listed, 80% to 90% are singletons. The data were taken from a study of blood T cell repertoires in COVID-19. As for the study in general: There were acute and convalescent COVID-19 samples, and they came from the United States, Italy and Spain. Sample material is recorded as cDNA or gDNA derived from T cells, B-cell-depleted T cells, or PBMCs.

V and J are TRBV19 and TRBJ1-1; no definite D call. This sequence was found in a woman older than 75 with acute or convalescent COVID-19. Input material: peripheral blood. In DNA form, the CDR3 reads TGTGCCAGTAGGCAAACAGTTATGAACACTGAAGCTTTCTTT. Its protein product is CASRQTVMNTEAFF.